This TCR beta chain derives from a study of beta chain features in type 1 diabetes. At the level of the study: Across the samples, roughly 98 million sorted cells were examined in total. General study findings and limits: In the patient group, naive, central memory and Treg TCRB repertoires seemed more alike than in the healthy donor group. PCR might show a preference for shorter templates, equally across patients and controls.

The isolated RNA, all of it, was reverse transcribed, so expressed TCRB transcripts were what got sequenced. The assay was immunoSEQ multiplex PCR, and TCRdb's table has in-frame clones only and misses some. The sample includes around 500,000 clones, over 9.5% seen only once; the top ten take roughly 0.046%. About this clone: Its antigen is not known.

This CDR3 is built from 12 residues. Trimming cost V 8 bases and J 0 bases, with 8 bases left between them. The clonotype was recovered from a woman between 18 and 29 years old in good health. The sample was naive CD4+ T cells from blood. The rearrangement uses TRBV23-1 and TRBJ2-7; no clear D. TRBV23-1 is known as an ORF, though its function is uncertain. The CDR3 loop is CASHRYSYEQYV. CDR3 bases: TGCGCCAGCCACCGCTACTCCTACGAGCAGTACGTC.